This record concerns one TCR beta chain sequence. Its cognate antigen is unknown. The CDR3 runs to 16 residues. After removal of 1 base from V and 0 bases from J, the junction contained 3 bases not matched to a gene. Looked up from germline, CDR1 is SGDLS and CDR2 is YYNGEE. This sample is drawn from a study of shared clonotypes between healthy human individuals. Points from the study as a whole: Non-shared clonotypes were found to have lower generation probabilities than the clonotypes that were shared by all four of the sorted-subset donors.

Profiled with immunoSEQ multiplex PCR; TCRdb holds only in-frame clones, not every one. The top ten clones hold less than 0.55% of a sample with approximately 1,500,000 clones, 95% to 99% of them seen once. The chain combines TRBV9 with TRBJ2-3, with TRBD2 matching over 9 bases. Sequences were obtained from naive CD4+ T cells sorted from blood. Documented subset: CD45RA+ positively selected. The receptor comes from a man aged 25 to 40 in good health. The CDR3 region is CASSVFLAGSTDTQYF. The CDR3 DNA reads TGTGCCAGCAGCGTATTTCTAGCGGGAAGCACAGATACGCAGTATTTT.